Listed below are T cell receptor beta chains from one sample, sequenced in a study of early T cells in non-severe SARS-CoV-2 infection. Using its own MiXCR run on the 5' RACE reads, TCRdb lists one record per CDR3 protein. The profile shows tens of thousands of distinct CDR3 sequences, less than 9.5% of them singletons. Here the sequenced sample was whole blood, taken at baseline. These receptor sequences come from an adult who was a healthcare worker with PCR-confirmed SARS-CoV-2 infection or an uninfected control (not recorded which). CDR3s leave out the opening cysteine and the closing phenylalanine or tryptophan.

V	J	CDR3
TRBV7-7	TRBJ2-5	ASRSTTANWETQY
TRBV7-8	TRBJ2-7	ASSSIRGPYEQY
TRBV10-3	TRBJ1-2	AISEGRQVGYGYT
TRBV14	TRBJ1-1	ASSQAGGQAAF
TRBV11-2	TRBJ2-7	ASSLEVAGASYEQY
TRBV12-3/TRBV12-4	TRBJ2-5	ASSRQIQETQY
TRBV19	TRBJ1-2	ASTDRVFISGYT
TRBV7-6	TRBJ2-3	ASSHGTGVDTQY
TRBV10-3	TRBJ1-2	AISEEQGYGYT
TRBV6-5	TRBJ2-7	ASSRDIEYEQY
TRBV6-5	TRBJ2-3	ASSRPGGTSTDTQY
TRBV7-8	TRBJ2-3	ASSDSLAGGLDTQY
TRBV7-6	TRBJ2-1	ASSPAGGPYNEQF
TRBV21-1	TRBJ1-5	ASSKLKDSIKPPCGNQPQH
TRBV28	TRBJ2-6	ASSQGDSGANVLT
TRBV18	TRBJ2-2	ASSPTGAGELF
TRBV7-2	TRBJ2-7	ASSPRGQGTDEQY
TRBV28	TRBJ1-5	ASSLRASWQPQH
TRBV20-1	TRBJ2-1	SGELAGGTNEQF
TRBV7-2	TRBJ2-3	ASSLRGETQY
TRBV5-1	TRBJ2-3	ASSLSWLDTQY
TRBV29-1	TRBJ2-7	SVAGTPSYEQY
TRBV9	TRBJ2-3	GSSKLQGATDTQY
TRBV11-2	TRBJ2-5	ASSPQGHTQDTQY
TRBV7-6	TRBJ1-5	ASSLGSGVVQPQH
TRBV7-9	TRBJ1-4	ASSLMSTNEKLF
TRBV7-2	TRBJ2-1	ASSPPGARYNEQF